The rows below give T cell receptor beta chains drawn from one sample of a study of cytomegalovirus exposure and HLA in healthy donors. Only in-frame clones appear in the TCRdb table, and some are missing; sequencing was by immunoSEQ multiplex PCR. In the table there are more than 150,000 clones, approximately 84% of which are singletons. The specimen was PBMCs. These TCRs come from a girl under three years old in good health and CMV-seronegative. Both conserved end residues are trimmed from each CDR3. The D gene is left open where the match is weak.

- | TRBV4-2 | ASSQDPTPDRNYEQY
TRBD1 | TRBV7-9 | ASRYRGSGDEQF
- | TRBV27 | ASSLRGSNQPQH
- | TRBV27 | ASSLGRGAYEQY
TRBD2 | TRBV7-8 | ASSEPLAGAGTDTQY
TRBD1 | TRBV19 | ASSIGRTGAFTDTQY
- | TRBV5-1 | ASSLTGGHEAF
TRBD2 | TRBV4-1 | ASSHHQPRLANYYEQY
TRBD1 | TRBV5-5 | ASSSTGINNYGYT
- | TRBV15 | ATSRQGSGNTIY
- | TRBV5-1 | ASSLGRADNEQY
- | TRBV14 | ASSKQPNTEAF
TRBD2 | TRBV5-1 | ASSLSGRAETQY
- | TRBV6-5 | ASSRTIPPYEQY
TRBD2 | TRBV19 | ASSGPGLGDYEQY
TRBD1 | TRBV6-4 | ASGYRDRSVREQY
- | TRBV20-1 | SASPGDTIY
TRBD1 | TRBV5-1 | ASGSGGRETQY
TRBD2 | TRBV7-9 | ASSSSGGRIFLNEQF
- | TRBV27 | ASSFGVSTEAF
- | TRBV7-9 | SSSLGSYQPQH
TRBD1 | TRBV6-1 | ASSRTGEYEQY
- | TRBV6-1 | ASSSREGSQH